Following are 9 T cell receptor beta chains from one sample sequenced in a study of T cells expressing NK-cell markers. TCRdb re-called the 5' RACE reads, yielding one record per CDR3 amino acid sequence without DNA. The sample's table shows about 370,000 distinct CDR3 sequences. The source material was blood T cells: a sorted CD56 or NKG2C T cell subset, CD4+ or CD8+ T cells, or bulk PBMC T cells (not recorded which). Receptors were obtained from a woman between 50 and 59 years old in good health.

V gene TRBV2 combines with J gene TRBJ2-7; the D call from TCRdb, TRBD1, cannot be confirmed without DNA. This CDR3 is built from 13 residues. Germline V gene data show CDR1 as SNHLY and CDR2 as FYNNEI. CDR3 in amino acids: CASRPLATYEQYF.

The CDR3 here is CATRAQGPEAFF. The chain has TRBV24-1 and TRBJ1-1. Germline V lookup: CDR1 KGHDR, CDR2 SFDVKD. CDR3 length equals 12 residues.

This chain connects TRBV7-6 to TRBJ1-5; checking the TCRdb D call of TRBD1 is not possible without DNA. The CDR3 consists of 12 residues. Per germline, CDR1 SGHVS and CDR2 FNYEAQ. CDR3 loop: CWGGQGNQPQHF.

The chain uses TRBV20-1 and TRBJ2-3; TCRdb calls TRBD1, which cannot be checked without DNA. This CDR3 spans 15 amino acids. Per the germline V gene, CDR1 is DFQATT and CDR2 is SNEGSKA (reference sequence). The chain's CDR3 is CSTSPTGGTADTQYF.

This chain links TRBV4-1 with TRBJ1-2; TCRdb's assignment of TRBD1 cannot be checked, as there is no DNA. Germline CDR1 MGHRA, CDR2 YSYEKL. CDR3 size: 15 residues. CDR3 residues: CASSQDLQGYYGYTF.

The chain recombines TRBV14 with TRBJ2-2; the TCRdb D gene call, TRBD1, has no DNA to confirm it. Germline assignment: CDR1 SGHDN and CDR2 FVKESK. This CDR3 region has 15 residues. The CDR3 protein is CASSRTGGWTGELFF.

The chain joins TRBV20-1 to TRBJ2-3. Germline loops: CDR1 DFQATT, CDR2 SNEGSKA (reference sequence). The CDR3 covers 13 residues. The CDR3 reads CSASNGVTDTQYF.

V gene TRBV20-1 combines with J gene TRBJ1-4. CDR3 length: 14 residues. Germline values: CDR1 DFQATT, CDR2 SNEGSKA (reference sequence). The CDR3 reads CSARGALGNEKLFF.

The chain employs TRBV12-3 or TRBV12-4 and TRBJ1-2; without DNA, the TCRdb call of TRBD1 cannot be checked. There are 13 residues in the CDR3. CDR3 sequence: CASSPGRISGYTF.